The clone carrying this T cell receptor (beta chain) was seen at least ten times. Its specificity is not known. The patients, who ranged from 18 to 65 in age, presented with newly diagnosed hyperthyroidism lasting under 2 months. Patients having uncontrolled infection, another autoimmune disease, pregnancy or lactation were not included. J lost 7 bases, V lost 5 bases, and 14 bases had no gene match. This CDR3 is 15 amino acids long. Germline assignment: CDR1 GTSNPN and CDR2 SVGIG (reference sequence). These data originate in a study of T cells in Graves' hyperthyroidism and ophthalmopathy. Looking at the study overall: Pretreatment peripheral blood was obtained at initial diagnosis. Whole-study results and caveats: Appearing also in blood were most of the thyroid clonotypes expanded above 0.001.

Amplified regions were TCR beta CDR3 sequences from RNA transcripts. In the first-round RT-PCR of the TCR CDR3, the HTBI primer set was used. Each CDR3 protein gets one entry after TCRdb re-called the multiplex PCR reads with MiXCR. The sample carries some 600,000 distinct CDR3 sequences, approximately 15% recorded once. The receptor was isolated from a woman in her 30s with Graves' hyperthyroidism that later progressed to Graves' ophthalmopathy. This chain connects TRBV30 to TRBJ2-1, with 7 bases identical to TRBD2. What was sequenced was blood. CDR3 amino acids: CAWAVSETSWNEQFF. The CDR3 nucleotides read TGTGCCTGGGCTGTGTCCGAGACTAGCTGGAATGAGCAGTTCTTC.